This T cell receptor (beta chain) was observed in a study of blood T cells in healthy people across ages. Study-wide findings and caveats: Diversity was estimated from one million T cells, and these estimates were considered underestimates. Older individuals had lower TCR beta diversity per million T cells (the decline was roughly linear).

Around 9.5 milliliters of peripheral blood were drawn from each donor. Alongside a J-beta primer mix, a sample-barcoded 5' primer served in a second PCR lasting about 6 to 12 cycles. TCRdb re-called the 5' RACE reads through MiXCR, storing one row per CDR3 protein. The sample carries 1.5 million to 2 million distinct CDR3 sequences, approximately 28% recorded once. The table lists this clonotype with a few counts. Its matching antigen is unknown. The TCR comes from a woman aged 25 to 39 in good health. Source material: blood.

The CDR3 is CSAKIETQYF. In DNA form, the CDR3 reads TGCAGTGCTAAAATCGAGACCCAGTACTTC. The chain has TRBV20-1 and TRBJ2-5, with D unresolved. Germline CDR1 DFQATT, CDR2 SNEGSKA (reference sequence). This CDR3 is built from 10 residues. Trimming left V 4 bases short and J 5 bases short, with 5 bases between.